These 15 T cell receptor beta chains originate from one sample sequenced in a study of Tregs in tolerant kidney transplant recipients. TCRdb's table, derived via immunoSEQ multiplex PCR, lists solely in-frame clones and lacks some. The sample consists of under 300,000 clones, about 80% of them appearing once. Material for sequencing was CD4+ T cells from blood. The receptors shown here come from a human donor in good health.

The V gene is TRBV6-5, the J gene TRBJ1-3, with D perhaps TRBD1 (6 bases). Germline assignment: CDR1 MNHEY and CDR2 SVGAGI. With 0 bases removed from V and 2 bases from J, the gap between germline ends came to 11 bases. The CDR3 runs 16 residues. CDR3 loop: CASSYSFRGTGNTIYF. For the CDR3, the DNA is TGTGCCAGCAGTTACTCGTTCAGGGGTACTGGAAACACCATATATTTT.

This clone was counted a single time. DNA of the CDR3: TGCGCCAGCAGCCAGTTGACTAGACAAGATGAGCAGTTCTTC. Translation gives CASSQLTRQDEQFF. The rearrangement joins TRBV5-1 to TRBJ2-1; TRBD2 is a possible D gene (6 bases). The V gene's germline CDR1 is SGHRS and CDR2 YFSETQ. Trimming stripped 4 bases from V and 8 bases from J, with 16 bases between. The CDR3 extends over 14 amino acids.

DNA of the CDR3: TGCAGCGCCCGGGGTAGCACAGATACGCAGTATTTT. Translation gives CSARGSTDTQYF. V gene TRBV29-1 combines with J gene TRBJ2-3; a weak D match, TRBD2 (5 bases). Germline V gene sequence: CDR1 SQVTM, CDR2 ANQGSEA. This CDR3 is 12 amino acids long. Trimming left V 7 bases short and J 0 bases short, with 8 bases between.

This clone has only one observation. CDR3 in amino acids: CASSLDLSGYNEQFF. DNA for the CDR3: TGTGCCAGCAGCTTGGATTTGTCGGGGTACAATGAGCAGTTCTTC. This chain links TRBV5-5 with TRBJ2-1, with D possibly TRBD2 on 5 matching bases. This CDR3 region has 15 residues. The germline V gene has CDR1 SGHKS and CDR2 YYEKEE (reference sequence). The V and J ends lost 0 bases and 4 bases respectively, with 11 bases between them.

The CDR3 loop is CASSVQRGGVQTQYF. The CDR3 nucleotides are TGTGCCAGCAGCGTACAGCGGGGGGGCGTTCAGACCCAGTACTTC. The rearrangement links TRBV7-2 to TRBJ2-5; 10 bases match TRBD2. Germline CDR1 reads SGHTA; CDR2 reads FQGNSA. There are 15 residues in the CDR3. V shed 5 bases, J shed 6 bases, and the junction held 9 bases outside the gene matches.

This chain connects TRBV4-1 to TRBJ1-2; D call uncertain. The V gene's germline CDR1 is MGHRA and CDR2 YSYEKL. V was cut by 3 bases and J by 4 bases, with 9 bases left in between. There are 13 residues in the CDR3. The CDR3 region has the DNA TGCGCCAGCAGCCATGGAGGGTTCTATGGCTACACCTTC. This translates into CASSHGGFYGYTF.

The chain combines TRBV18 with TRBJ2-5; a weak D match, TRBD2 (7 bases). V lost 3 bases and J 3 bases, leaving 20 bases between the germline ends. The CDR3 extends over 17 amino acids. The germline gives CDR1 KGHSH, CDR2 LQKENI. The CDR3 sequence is CASSPLWGGDKKETQYF. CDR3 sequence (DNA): TGTGCCAGCTCACCCCTGTGGGGGGGGGACAAAAAAGAGACCCAGTACTTC.

CDR3: CASSWTGRSDTEAFF. The CDR3 nucleotides read TGCGCCAGCAGCTGGACAGGGAGGTCGGACACTGAAGCTTTCTTT. This chain joins TRBV5-1 and TRBJ1-1; 8 bases line up with TRBD1. Germline lookup yields CDR1 SGHRS and CDR2 YFSETQ. CDR3 length equals 15 residues. The V gene end was trimmed by 3 bases and the J gene end by 3 bases; junction bases not matched to a gene: 7.

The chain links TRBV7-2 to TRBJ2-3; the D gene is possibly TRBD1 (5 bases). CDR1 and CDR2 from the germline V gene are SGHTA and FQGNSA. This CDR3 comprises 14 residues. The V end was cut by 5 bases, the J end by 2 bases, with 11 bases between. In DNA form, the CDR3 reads TGTGCCAGCAGCCCCCGACAGAACACAGATACGCAGTATTTT. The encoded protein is CASSPRQNTDTQYF.

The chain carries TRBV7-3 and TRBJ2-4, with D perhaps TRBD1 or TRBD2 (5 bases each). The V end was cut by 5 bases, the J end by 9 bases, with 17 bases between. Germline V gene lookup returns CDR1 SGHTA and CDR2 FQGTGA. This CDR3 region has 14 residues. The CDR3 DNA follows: TGTGCCAGCAGCCTCGCCGGCAGGGCGGGCATTCAGTACTTC. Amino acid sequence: CASSLAGRAGIQYF. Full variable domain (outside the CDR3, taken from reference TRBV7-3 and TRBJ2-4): GAGVSQTPSNKVTEKGKYVELRCDPISGHTALYWYRQSLGQGPEFLIYFQGTGAADDSGLPNDRFFAVRPEGSVSTLKIQRTERGDSAVYLCASSLAGRAGIQYFGAGTRLSVL.

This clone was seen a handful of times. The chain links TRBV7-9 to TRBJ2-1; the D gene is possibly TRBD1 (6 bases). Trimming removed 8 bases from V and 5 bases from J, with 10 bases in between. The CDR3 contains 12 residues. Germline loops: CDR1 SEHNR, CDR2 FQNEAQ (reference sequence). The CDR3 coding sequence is TGTGCCAGCGAGGGGGTCGACAATGAGCAGTTCTTC. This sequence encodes CASEGVDNEQFF.

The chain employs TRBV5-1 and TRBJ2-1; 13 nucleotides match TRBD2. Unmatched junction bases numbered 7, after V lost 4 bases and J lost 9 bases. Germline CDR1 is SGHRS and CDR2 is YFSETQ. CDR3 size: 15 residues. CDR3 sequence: CASSPGLAGLGEQFF. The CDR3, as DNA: TGCGCCAGCAGCCCGGGACTAGCGGGGTTAGGTGAGCAGTTCTTC.

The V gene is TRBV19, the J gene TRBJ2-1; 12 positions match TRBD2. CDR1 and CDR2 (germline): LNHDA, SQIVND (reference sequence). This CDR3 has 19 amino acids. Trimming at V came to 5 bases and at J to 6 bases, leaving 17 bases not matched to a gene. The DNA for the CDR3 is TGTGCCAGTAGTTCCCCCCGTCGACTAGCGGGAGTAGGAGGCAATGAGCAGTTCTTC. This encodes CASSSPRRLAGVGGNEQFF. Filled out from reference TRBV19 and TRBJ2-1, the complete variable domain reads DGGITQSPKYLFRKEGQNVTLSCEQNLNHDAMYWYRQDPGQGLRLIYYSQIVNDFQKGDIAEGYSVSREKKESFPLTVTSAQKNPTAFYLCASSSPRRLAGVGGNEQFFGPGTRLTVL.

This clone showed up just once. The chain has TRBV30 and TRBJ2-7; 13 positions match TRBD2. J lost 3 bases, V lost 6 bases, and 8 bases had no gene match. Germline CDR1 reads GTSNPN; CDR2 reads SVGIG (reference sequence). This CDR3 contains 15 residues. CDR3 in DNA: TGTGCCTGTTACCCATGGACTAGCGGGAGCTACGAGCAGTACTTC. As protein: CACYPWTSGSYEQYF.

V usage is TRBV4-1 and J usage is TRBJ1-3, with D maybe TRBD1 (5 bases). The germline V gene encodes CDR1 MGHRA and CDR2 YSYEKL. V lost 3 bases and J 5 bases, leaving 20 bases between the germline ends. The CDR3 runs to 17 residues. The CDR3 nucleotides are TGCGCCAGCAGCCAGGCCGGGGCCCCTTCCTCCAGAAACACCATATATTTT. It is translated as CASSQAGAPSSRNTIYF.